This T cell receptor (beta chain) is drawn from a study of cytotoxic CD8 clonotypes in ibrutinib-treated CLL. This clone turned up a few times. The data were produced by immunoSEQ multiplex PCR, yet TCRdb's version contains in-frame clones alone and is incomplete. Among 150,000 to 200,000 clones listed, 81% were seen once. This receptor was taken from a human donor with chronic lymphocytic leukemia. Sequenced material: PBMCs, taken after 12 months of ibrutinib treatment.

The DNA of the CDR3 is TGCAGCGTTAAGGGATACCTTCAAGAGACCCAGTACTTC. Translated: CSVKGYLQETQYF. The chain uses TRBV29-1 and TRBJ2-5; D is unresolved. This CDR3 spans 13 amino acids. The V and J ends lost 5 bases and 2 bases respectively, with 12 bases between them. From germline, CDR1 is SQVTM and CDR2 ANQGSEA.